This record concerns one T cell receptor beta chain sequence. Libraries were prepared by immunoSEQ multiplex PCR; TCRdb keeps only in-frame clonotypes and omits some of them. Of about 180,000 clones listed, over 75% are singletons. The data were obtained in a study of blood T cell repertoires in COVID-19. Membership in each cohort depended on participant-reported clinical history. Trimming at V came to 2 bases and at J to 9 bases, leaving 8 bases not matched to a gene. CDR3 length: 15 residues. Germline V lookup: CDR1 MRHNA, CDR2 SNTAGT. Sequencing was done on a sample of PBMCs or T cells enriched from blood (not recorded which). This clonotype was sampled from a woman under 30 who had recovered from COVID-19. This sequence joins TRBV6-4 and TRBJ2-1; 9 nucleotides align to TRBD2. CDR3 DNA: TGTGCCAGCAGTGACAGGGGCGGGGGGGCACGTGAGCAGTTCTTC. Its translation is CASSDRGGGAREQFF.